The source of this T cell receptor beta chain is a study of cytomegalovirus exposure and HLA in healthy donors. Study conclusions and caveats: A list of about 160 TCR beta chains associated with cytomegalovirus was given.

A remark on this clone: Its antigen is undetermined.

60 Vbeta and 13 Jbeta primers were used in PCR. The assay was immunoSEQ multiplex PCR, and TCRdb's table has in-frame clones only and misses some. The sample shows hundreds of thousands of clones, about 81% of them seen only once. Germline CDR1 reads SGHNT; CDR2 reads YYREEE (reference sequence). J gave up 3 bases and V 4 bases, and 7 bases lay outside the gene matches. The CDR3 has 15 amino acids. V is TRBV5-4 and J is TRBJ2-1, with TRBD1 identical over 7 bases. The sequenced sample was PBMCs. The clonotype originates from a man aged 35 to 55 in good health and CMV-seropositive. In DNA form, the CDR3 reads TGTGCCAGCAGCCCTGGACAGGACTTCTACAATGAGCAGTTCTTC. This sequence encodes CASSPGQDFYNEQFF.